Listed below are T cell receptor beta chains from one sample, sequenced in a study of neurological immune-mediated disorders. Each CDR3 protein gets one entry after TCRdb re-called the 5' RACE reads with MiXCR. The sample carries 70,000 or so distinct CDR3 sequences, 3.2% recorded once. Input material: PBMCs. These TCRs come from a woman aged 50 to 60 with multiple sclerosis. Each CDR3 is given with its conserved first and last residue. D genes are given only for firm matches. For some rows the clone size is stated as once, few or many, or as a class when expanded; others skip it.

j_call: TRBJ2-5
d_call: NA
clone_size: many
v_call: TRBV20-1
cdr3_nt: TGCAGTGCTATCTCAGGACTGACCGGGGAGACCCAGTACTTC
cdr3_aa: CSAISGLTGETQYF

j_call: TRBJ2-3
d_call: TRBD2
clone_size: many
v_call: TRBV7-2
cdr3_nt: TGTGCCAGCAGCCCGGGGACTAGCGGGGGAAGCACAGATACGCAGTATTTT
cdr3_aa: CASSPGTSGGSTDTQYF

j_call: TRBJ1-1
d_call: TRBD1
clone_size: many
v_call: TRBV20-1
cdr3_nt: TGCAGTGCTAGAGATTGGGAGAACAGGGGGGGGGTGGCTATGAACACTGAAGCTTTCTTT
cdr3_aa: CSARDWENRGGVAMNTEAFF

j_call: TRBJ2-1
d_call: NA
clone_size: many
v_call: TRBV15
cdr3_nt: TGTGCCACCAGCAGAGCCCAGGGATACAATGAGCAGTTCTTC
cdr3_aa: CATSRAQGYNEQFF

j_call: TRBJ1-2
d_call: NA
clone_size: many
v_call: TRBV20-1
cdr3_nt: TGCAGTTCTTCCCGTGGGGCGGCGGGTGGCTACACCTTC
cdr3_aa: CSSSRGAAGGYTF

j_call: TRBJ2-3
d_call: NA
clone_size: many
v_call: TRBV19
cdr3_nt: TGTGCCAGTACCACCTGGGGCACAGATACGCAGTATTTT
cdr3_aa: CASTTWGTDTQYF

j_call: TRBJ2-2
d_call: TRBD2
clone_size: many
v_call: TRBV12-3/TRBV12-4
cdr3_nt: TGTGCCAGCAGTTTTCCTAGCGGGGGCACCGGGGAGCTGTTTTTT
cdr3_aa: CASSFPSGGTGELFF

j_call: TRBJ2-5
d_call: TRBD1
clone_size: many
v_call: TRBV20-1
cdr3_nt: TGCAGTGCCCTACAGGGGCAAGAGACCCAGTACTTC
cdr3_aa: CSALQGQETQYF

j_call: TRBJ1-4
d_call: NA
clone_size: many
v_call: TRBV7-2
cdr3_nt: TGTGCCAGCAGTCCTAGGGGGGTTATTCATGAAAAACTGTTTTTT
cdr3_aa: CASSPRGVIHEKLFF

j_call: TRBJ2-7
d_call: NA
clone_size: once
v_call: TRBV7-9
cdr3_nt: TGTGACAGCAGCTTAGGACTGGAACTCTCCTACGAGCAGTACTTC
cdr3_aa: CDSSLGLELSYEQYF

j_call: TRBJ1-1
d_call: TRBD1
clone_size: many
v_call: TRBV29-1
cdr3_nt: TGCAGCGTGGGAGGGGACAGGATAAACACTGAAGCTTTCTTT
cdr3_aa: CSVGGDRINTEAFF

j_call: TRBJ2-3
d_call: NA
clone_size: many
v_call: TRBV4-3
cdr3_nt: TGCGCCAGCAGCCAAGATTGGGGAGGAGATACGCAGTATTTT
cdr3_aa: CASSQDWGGDTQYF

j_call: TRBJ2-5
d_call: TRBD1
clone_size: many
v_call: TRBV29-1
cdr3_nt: TGCAGCGTAGAACAGGGGTACCAAGAGACCCAGTACTTC
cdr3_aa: CSVEQGYQETQYF

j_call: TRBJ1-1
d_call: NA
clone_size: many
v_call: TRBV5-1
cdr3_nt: TGCGCCAGCAGCTTGGAAGGGTCAGATGGTGTGGCTTTCTTT
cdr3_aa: CASSLEGSDGVAFF

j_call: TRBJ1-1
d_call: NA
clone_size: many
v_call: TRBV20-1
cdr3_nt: TGCAGTAGGACTTTGAACACTGAAGCTTTCTTT
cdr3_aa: CSRTLNTEAFF

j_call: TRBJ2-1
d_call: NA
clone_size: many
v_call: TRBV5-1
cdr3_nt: TGCGCCAGCAGTCTTCAGCTCAATGAGCAGTTCTTC
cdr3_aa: CASSLQLNEQFF

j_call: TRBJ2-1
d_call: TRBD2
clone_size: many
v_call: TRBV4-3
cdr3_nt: TGCGCCAGCAGCCAAACAGGGACTAGCGGGAGGACCGAGCAGTTCTTC
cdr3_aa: CASSQTGTSGRTEQFF

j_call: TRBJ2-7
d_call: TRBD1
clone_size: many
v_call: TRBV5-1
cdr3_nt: TGCGCCAGCAGCTTGATGGGACAGGGGGCCAACGAGCAGTACTTC
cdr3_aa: CASSLMGQGANEQYF

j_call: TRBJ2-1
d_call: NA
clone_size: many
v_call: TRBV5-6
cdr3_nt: TGTGCCAGCAGCTTGAATTTGGTCGATGAGCAGTTCTTC
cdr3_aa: CASSLNLVDEQFF

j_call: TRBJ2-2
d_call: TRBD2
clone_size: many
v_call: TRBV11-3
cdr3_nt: TGTGCCAGCGGACTAGCGGGAGCCGCGAACACCGGGGAGCTGTTTTTT
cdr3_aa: CASGLAGAANTGELFF

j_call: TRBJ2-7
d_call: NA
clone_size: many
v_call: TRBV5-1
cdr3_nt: TGCGCCAGCAGCTTCGCACAGGGCGTAGTTGGCGAGCAGTACTTC
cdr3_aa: CASSFAQGVVGEQYF

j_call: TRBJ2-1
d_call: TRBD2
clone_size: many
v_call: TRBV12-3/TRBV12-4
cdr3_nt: TGTGCCAGCAGTTTTGTACTAGCGGTGTACAATGAGCAGTTCTTC
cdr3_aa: CASSFVLAVYNEQFF

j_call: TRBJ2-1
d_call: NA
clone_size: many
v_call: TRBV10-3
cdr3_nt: TGTGCCATCGCGCTGGCGGGAAGAAATGAGCAGTTCTTC
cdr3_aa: CAIALAGRNEQFF

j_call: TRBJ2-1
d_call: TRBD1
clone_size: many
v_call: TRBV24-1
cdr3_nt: TGTGCCACCAGTGACAAAACCGGGACAGGGAGGAATGAGCAGTTCTTC
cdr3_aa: CATSDKTGTGRNEQFF

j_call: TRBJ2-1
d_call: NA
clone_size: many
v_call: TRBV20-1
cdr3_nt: TGCAGTGCTAGCGGGGACTTCTCGTACAATGAGCAGTTCTTC
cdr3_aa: CSASGDFSYNEQFF

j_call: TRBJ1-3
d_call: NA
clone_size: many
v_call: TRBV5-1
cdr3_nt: TGCGCCAGCAGCCCGCAGGACACCAGGAACACCATATATTTT
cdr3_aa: CASSPQDTRNTIYF

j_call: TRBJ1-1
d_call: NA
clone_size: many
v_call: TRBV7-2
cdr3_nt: TGTGCCAGCAGCCTAAACAGGTTGGGGTCCACTGAAGCTTTCTTT
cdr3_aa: CASSLNRLGSTEAFF

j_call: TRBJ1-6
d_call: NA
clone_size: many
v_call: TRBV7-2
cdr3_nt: TGTGCCAGCAGGGTACAGGCGGGGAATTCACCCCTCCACTTT
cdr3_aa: CASRVQAGNSPLHF

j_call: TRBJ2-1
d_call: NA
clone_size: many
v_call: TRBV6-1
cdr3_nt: TGTGCCAGCAGTGAAAGGGCGAGGGCGCGGTATCGCAATGAGCAGTTCTTC
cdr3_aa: CASSERARARYRNEQFF

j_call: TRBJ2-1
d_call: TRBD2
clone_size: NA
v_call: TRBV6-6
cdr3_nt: TGTGCCAGCAGTTATGGGAGCGGGAGAGAGGATGAGCAGTTCTTC
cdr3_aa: CASSYGSGREDEQFF

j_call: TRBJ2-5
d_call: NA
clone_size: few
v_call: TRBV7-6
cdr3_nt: TGTGCCAGCAGCGCCATTGGCGCCCTCGCCCAAGAGACCCAGTACTTC
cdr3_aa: CASSAIGALAQETQYF

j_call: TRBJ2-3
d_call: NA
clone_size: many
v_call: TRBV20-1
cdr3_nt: TGCAGTGCTAGCGGGTCAGGGGATACGCAGTATTTT
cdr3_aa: CSASGSGDTQYF

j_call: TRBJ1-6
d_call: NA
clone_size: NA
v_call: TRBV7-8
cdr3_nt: TGTGCCAGCAGCTTAGCGGCAGAAGCTTCAACCCTCAACTTT
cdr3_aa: CASSLAAEASTLNF

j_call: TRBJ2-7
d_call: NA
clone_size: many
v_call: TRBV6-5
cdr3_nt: TGTGCCAGCAGGCCTGCTCCCGGTGGTAAGCAGTACTTC
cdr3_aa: CASRPAPGGKQYF

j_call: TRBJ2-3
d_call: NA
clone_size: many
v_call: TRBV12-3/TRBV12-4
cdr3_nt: TGTGCCAGCAGTTTACAGCAGGATACGCAGTATTTT
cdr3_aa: CASSLQQDTQYF

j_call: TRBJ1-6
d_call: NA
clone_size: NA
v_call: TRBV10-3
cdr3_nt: TGTGCCATCAATGGACAGCTCTATAATTCACCCCTACACTTT
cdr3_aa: CAINGQLYNSPLHF

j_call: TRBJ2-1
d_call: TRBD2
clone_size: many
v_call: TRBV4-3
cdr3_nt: TGCGCCAGCAGCCAAGAAGCCAGGACTAGCGGGAGGGTGAGCTCCTACAATGAGCAGTTCTTC
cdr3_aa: CASSQEARTSGRVSSYNEQFF

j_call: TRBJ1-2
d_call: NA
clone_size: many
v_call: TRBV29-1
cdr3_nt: TGCAGCGTTTGGCGGAAACCGAATGGCTACACCTTC
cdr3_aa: CSVWRKPNGYTF

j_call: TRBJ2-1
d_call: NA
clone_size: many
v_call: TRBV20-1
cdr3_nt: TGCAGTGCCCAAAGAGGGGGTGGGGATGAGCAGTTCTTC
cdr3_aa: CSAQRGGGDEQFF

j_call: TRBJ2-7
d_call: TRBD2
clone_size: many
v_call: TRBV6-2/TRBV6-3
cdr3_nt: TGTGCCAGCAGTTATCTGAGGGTGGCGGGAGGCCCTCGGGAGCAGTACTTC
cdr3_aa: CASSYLRVAGGPREQYF

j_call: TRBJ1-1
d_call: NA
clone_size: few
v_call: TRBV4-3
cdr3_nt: TGCGCCAGCAGCCAAGAGGCAAGCCCAGGGGTGTACACTGAAGCTTTCTTT
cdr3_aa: CASSQEASPGVYTEAFF